Below, 16 T cell receptor beta chains from the same sample are listed, as sequenced in a study of a mutant IDH1 vaccine in newly diagnosed glioma (dated by TCRdb to the early 2020s). The time point label corresponds to: week 47, end of study. A 20-mer mutant IDH1 peptide at 300 micrograms in Montanide made up each vaccine dose, which was injected subcutaneously together with topical imiquimod. The antigens for these receptors are not known. Library method: the immunoSEQ multiplex PCR assay. Imported from immuneACCESS, the table was reduced by TCRdb to in-frame sequences with V and J called. These copies leave out some clones; in studies compared against another copy, an unresolved V gene accounts for under half, and the cause of the remainder is not known. The sample table shows about 50,000 clones, and 75% are seen once. The top ten clones comprise approximately 5.3% of the sample. This specimen was PBMCs, taken from a glioma patient whose treatment included an IDH1 peptide vaccine. These receptors were collected from a man aged 45 to 65 with glioma.

This chain connects TRBV9 to TRBJ2-7; 11 bases are shared with TRBD1. CDR1 and CDR2 from the germline V gene are SGDLS and YYNGEE. Unmatched junction bases numbered 13, after V lost 4 bases and J lost 4 bases. The CDR3 has 17 residues. In DNA form, the CDR3 reads TGTGCCAGCAGCCCGACCAGGGGGACAGGGGGTGAGTACGAGCAGTACTTC. Translated, it gives CASSPTRGTGGEYEQYF.

This rearrangement joins TRBV18 to TRBJ1-3, with 9 nucleotides matching TRBD1. J was trimmed by 0 bases and V by 0 bases; bases with no gene match: 6. Germline V gene lookup returns CDR1 KGHSH and CDR2 LQKENI. This CDR3 region has 18 residues. The CDR3 coding sequence is TGTGCCAGCTCACCACCCTCCGGGACAGGGCACTCTGGAAACACCATATATTTT. Protein sequence: CASSPPSGTGHSGNTIYF.

The chain links TRBV7-9 to TRBJ1-2; D may be TRBD1 (5 bases). The germline V gene has CDR1 SEHNR and CDR2 FQNEAQ (reference sequence). V was shortened by 4 bases and J by 2 bases, with 17 bases between the two germline ends. This CDR3 comprises 16 residues. This CDR3 reads CASSSTRDRRNYGYTF. The CDR3 nucleotides are TGTGCCAGCAGCTCGACTAGGGACCGCCGGAACTATGGCTACACCTTC.

This chain links TRBV2 with TRBJ2-3, with 7 bases lining up with TRBD1. The V gene end was trimmed by 4 bases and the J gene end by 0 bases; junction bases not matched to a gene: 10. This CDR3 region has 17 residues. In germline, CDR1 is SNHLY, CDR2 FYNNEI. The CDR3 sequence is CASSVRTTGASTDTQYF. CDR3 DNA sequence: TGTGCCAGCAGTGTTCGAACCACAGGGGCTAGCACAGATACGCAGTATTTT.

The V and J genes are TRBV10-3 and TRBJ1-1; tentatively, D is TRBD1 (5 bases). The V gene lost 3 bases and the J gene lost 0 bases, with 14 bases spanning the gap. Germline values: CDR1 ENHRY, CDR2 SYGVKD. The CDR3 contains 16 residues. Here the CDR3 reads CAISDPRTNLNTEAFF. As DNA, the CDR3 is TGTGCCATCAGTGATCCCCGGACAAACCTGAACACTGAAGCTTTCTTT.

V is TRBV18 and J is TRBJ1-1; TRBD1 matches at 8 bases. CDR1 and CDR2 (germline): KGHSH, LQKENI. The CDR3 extends over 14 amino acids. The V and J ends lost 3 bases and 0 bases, in that order; junction bases with no gene match: 0. The CDR3 DNA reads as TGTGCCAGCTCACCGGACAGGGTGAACACTGAAGCTTTCTTT. It translates to CASSPDRVNTEAFF. The whole variable domain, filled in from reference TRBV18 and TRBJ1-1, reads NAGVMQNPRHLVRRRGQEARLRCSPMKGHSHVYWYRQLPEEGLKFMVYLQKENIIDESGMPKERFSAEFPKEGPSILRIQQVVRGDSAAYFCASSPDRVNTEAFFGQGTRLTVV.

The V and J genes are TRBV25-1 and TRBJ1-2; D uncertain. Germline CDR1 reads MGHDK; CDR2 reads SYGVNS. Deletions cut 1 base from V and 4 bases from J, with 4 bases between. This CDR3 has 12 amino acids. The CDR3 region is CASSELAYGYTF. The CDR3 DNA is TGTGCCAGCAGTGAATTGGCCTATGGCTACACCTTC.

The CDR3 nucleotides are TGTGCCAGCAGCTTAGCGAGCGGGGAGCTGTTTTTT. It translates to CASSLASGELFF. This rearrangement joins TRBV7-8 to TRBJ2-2; D gene uncertain. This CDR3 is 12 amino acids long. Trimming removed 0 bases from V and 7 bases from J, with 3 bases in between. Per germline, CDR1 SGHVS and CDR2 FQNEAQ.

V usage is TRBV15 and J usage is TRBJ1-2, with a weak D call TRBD1 (5 bases). With 3 bases removed from V and 4 bases from J, the gap between germline ends came to 15 bases. The CDR3 runs to 15 residues. Germline V gives CDR1 LNHNV, CDR2 YYDKDF (reference sequence). This chain's CDR3 is CATSRGSQDPYGYTF. DNA for the CDR3: TGTGCCACCAGCAGGGGGTCACAGGACCCCTATGGCTACACCTTC.

The rearrangement links TRBV6-4 to TRBJ1-6, with D unclear. The CDR3 is 13 amino acids. Trimming stripped 4 bases from V and 10 bases from J, with 11 bases between. The germline gives CDR1 MRHNA, CDR2 SNTAGT. This chain's CDR3 is CASSGSLGSPLHF. DNA of the CDR3: TGTGCCAGCAGTGGCAGCTTAGGATCACCCCTCCACTTT.

The CDR3 reads CASSLGQRAYEQYF. The CDR3 nucleotides read TGTGCCAGCAGCCTGGGACAGAGAGCCTACGAGCAGTACTTC. This sequence joins TRBV7-6 and TRBJ2-7, with 7 bases lining up with TRBD1. In germline, CDR1 is SGHVS, CDR2 FNYEAQ. This CDR3 is 14 amino acids long. V lost 5 bases, J lost 2 bases, and 6 bases stayed unmatched.

In its sample, this clone was seen a few times. The J gene is TRBJ2-3, the V gene TRBV14; D remains ambiguous. The CDR3 spans 13 residues. CDR1 is SGHDN, CDR2 FVKESK, per germline. V was pared by 0 bases and J by 6 bases, with 7 bases between. The chain's CDR3 is CASSQELRDTQYF. The CDR3 DNA is TGTGCCAGCAGCCAAGAGCTCCGGGATACGCAGTATTTT.

The genes are TRBV9 and TRBJ2-7; D call uncertain. The CDR3 is made up of 14 amino acids. Germline loops: CDR1 SGDLS, CDR2 YYNGEE. The V gene lost 0 bases and the J gene lost 4 bases, with 11 bases spanning the gap. CDR3 bases: TGTGCCAGCAGCGTAGCTAATCCCCCTTACGAGCAGTACTTC. Amino acid sequence: CASSVANPPYEQYF.

The chain combines TRBV5-1 with TRBJ2-5; D ambiguous. CDR1 is SGHRS, CDR2 YFSETQ, per germline. Trimming removed 4 bases at V and 2 bases at J, with 3 bases between. The CDR3 totals 11 residues. The CDR3, as DNA: TGCGCCAGCAGCGAACAAGAGACCCAGTACTTC. Translating it yields CASSEQETQYF.

The chain carries TRBV4-3 and TRBJ2-5, with D maybe TRBD1 (5 bases). Looked up from germline, CDR1 is LGHNA and CDR2 is YSLEER. Trimming took 1 base from V and 2 from J, leaving 8 bases between them. The CDR3 sequence is 14 residues long. CDR3 coding DNA: TGCGCCAGCAGCCAAGTCTACAGGCAAGAGACCCAGTACTTC. Amino acid sequence: CASSQVYRQETQYF.

The rearrangement links TRBV6-6 to TRBJ1-2; D gene unclear. Germline V gene sequence: CDR1 MNHNY, CDR2 SVGAGI (reference sequence). The CDR3 has 12 residues. Trimming took off 6 bases at V and 4 bases at J, with 9 bases between the two ends. CDR3 bases: TGTGCCAGCAGGGAGGGAATCTATGGCTACACCTTC. It encodes CASREGIYGYTF.